The 21 T cell receptor beta chains below were found in one sample sequenced in a study of T-cell memory formation after mild COVID-19 (dated by TCRdb to about 2021). Library prep was done by 5' RACE. The listed sequencing device is Illumina NovaSeq 6000. TCRdb reprocessing: public reads trimmed at Q25 with fastp, clones called with MiXCR, in-frame beta chains kept. Here each entry gathers all rows of one CDR3 protein and keeps the most common genes and DNA. For this sample the table gives approximately 170,000 distinct CDR3 sequences, of which over 10% were detected only once. Approximately 3.4% of the sample goes to the ten largest clones. The sample consisted of PBMCs or a T cell subset sorted from them (not recorded which). These receptors were taken from a man between 18 and 29 years old who had mild COVID-19 (a few samples of this study predate the infection). The sample titles of this study are shuffled in the database, so cell type and time point are left out; the donor was told from shared clones.

The rearrangement joins TRBV4-3 to TRBJ2-2; D is perhaps TRBD1 or TRBD2 (5 bases each). Trimming left V 0 bases short and J 4 bases short, with 9 bases between. Germline V gene sequence: CDR1 LGHNA, CDR2 YSLEER. This CDR3 spans 15 amino acids. CDR3 sequence: CASSQEPGTTGELFF. DNA of the CDR3: TGCGCCAGCAGCCAAGAACCCGGGACCACCGGGGAGCTGTTTTTT.

This clonotype was recorded a few times. The rearrangement uses TRBV12-3 or TRBV12-4 and TRBJ2-5; 7 positions agree with TRBD1. Unmatched junction bases numbered 4, after V lost 5 bases and J lost 7 bases. The CDR3 runs 12 residues. The CDR3 sequence is CASSHRTGTQYF. In DNA, the CDR3 is TGTGCCAGCAGTCACAGGACAGGGACCCAGTACTTC.

The chain carries TRBV12-3 or TRBV12-4 and TRBJ1-6; no definite D call. The CDR3 is made up of 14 amino acids. V gave up 6 bases and J gave up 4 bases, with 10 bases separating them. DNA for the CDR3: TGTGCCAGCAGGCCCTCCGGGTATAATTCACCCCTCCACTTT. Protein product: CASRPSGYNSPLHF.

The J gene is TRBJ1-3, the V gene TRBV2; possibly TRBD1 for D (5 bases). The germline CDR1 and CDR2 sequences are SNHLY and FYNNEI. This CDR3 has 15 residues. V lost 5 bases and J 8 bases, leaving 19 bases between the germline ends. In DNA, the CDR3 is TGTGCCAGCAGTCTCCTAACCGGGACGGAGGACACCATATATTTT. Protein sequence: CASSLLTGTEDTIYF. The variable domain in full, with the rest retrieved from reference TRBV2 and TRBJ1-3, is EPEVTQTPSHQVTQMGQEVILRCVPISNHLYFYWYRQILGQKVEFLVSFYNNEISEKSEIFDDQFSVERPDGSNFTLKIRSTKLEDSAMYFCASSLLTGTEDTIYFGEGSWLTVV.

This clonotype was seen only a few times. The CDR3 loop is CASSLAGNGYTF. For the CDR3, the DNA is TGCGCCAGCAGCTTGGCTGGGAACGGCTACACCTTC. The chain uses TRBV5-1 and TRBJ1-2, with D hard to call. Trimming pared 0 bases from V and 8 bases from J, leaving 8 bases between. The CDR3 loop spans 12 amino acids. Germline-derived CDR1 and CDR2 are SGHRS and YFSETQ.

The chain carries TRBV29-1 and TRBJ1-4, with TRBD1 as a possible D gene (5 bases). With 6 bases removed from V and 5 bases from J, the gap between germline ends came to 13 bases. CDR1 is SQVTM and CDR2 is ANQGSEA in the germline V gene. This CDR3 spans 13 amino acids. For the CDR3, the DNA is TGCAGCGTGGGGGGACTGCTAAATGAAAAACTGTTTTTT. Residues: CSVGGLLNEKLFF.

Many counts were recorded for this clonotype. The chain uses TRBV24-1 and TRBJ2-1; 12 bases fit TRBD2. Trimming cost V 2 bases and J 9 bases; bases outside gene matches: 16. The CDR3 covers 19 residues. Germline V gene data show CDR1 as KGHDR and CDR2 as SFDVKD. As DNA, the CDR3 is TGTGCCACCAGTGATTACGGGGGGGGTCGAGGACTAGCGGGACCTGAGCAGTTCTTC. Translated: CATSDYGGGRGLAGPEQFF.

This clonotype was detected a few times. The genes are TRBV10-3 and TRBJ2-5; D perhaps matches TRBD2 (6 bases). Germline V gene sequence: CDR1 ENHRY, CDR2 SYGVKD. The CDR3 consists of 13 residues. Trimming took 1 base from V and 5 from J, leaving 8 bases between them. The CDR3 DNA follows: TGTGCCATCAGTGAGTTGGAGGGGGAGACCCAGTACTTC. Translated, it gives CAISELEGETQYF.

This clonotype was detected many times. The chain recombines TRBV5-1 with TRBJ2-7; 11 nucleotides match TRBD2. The germline V gene encodes CDR1 SGHRS and CDR2 YFSETQ. After removal of 1 base from V and 2 bases from J, the junction contained 5 bases not matched to a gene. This CDR3 is built from 16 residues. Here the CDR3 DNA reads TGCGCCAGCAGCTTGAGTCTAGCGGGGGGAGCCTACGAGCAGTACTTC. Translating it yields CASSLSLAGGAYEQYF.

The chain is built from TRBV3-1 and TRBJ2-5; D may correspond to TRBD1 or TRBD2 (5 bases each). The germline gives CDR1 LGHDT, CDR2 YNNKEL (reference sequence). This CDR3 has 14 amino acids. The V end was cut by 2 bases, the J end by 5 bases, with 12 bases between. CDR3 loop: CASSQRGTAETQYF. The CDR3, as DNA: TGTGCCAGCAGCCAACGTGGGACGGCGGAGACCCAGTACTTC.

V is TRBV6-2 or TRBV6-3 and J is TRBJ2-7; tentative D call: TRBD1 (6 bases). This CDR3 region has 13 residues. V was pared by 5 bases and J by 3 bases, with 11 bases between. The germline V gene has CDR1 MNHEY and CDR2 SVGEGT. In nucleotides, the CDR3 is TGTGCCAGCAGTGAGACAGGAAGCTACGAGCAGTACTTC. The encoded protein is CASSETGSYEQYF.

The chain's CDR3 is CAIASGTGEFDEQFF. The CDR3 region has the DNA TGTGCCATCGCTTCCGGGACAGGGGAGTTCGATGAGCAGTTCTTC. This chain connects TRBV10-3 to TRBJ2-1; 10 positions agree with TRBD1. The junction had 12 bases not matched to a gene; V was cut back by 8 bases and J by 8 bases. In germline, CDR1 is ENHRY, CDR2 SYGVKD. The CDR3 extends over 15 amino acids.

This clonotype has a handful of counts. The chain carries TRBV4-3 and TRBJ1-2; D may be TRBD1 (6 bases). Germline lookup yields CDR1 LGHNA and CDR2 YSLEER. CDR3 size: 15 residues. Trimming cost V 0 bases and J 8 bases, with 16 bases left between them. In DNA form, the CDR3 reads TGCGCCAGCAGCCAAGATGGGGGGGCCTCCGGGGGCTACACCTTC. Amino acids: CASSQDGGASGGYTF.

In this sample, this clonotype turned up a few times. The gene calls are TRBV15 and TRBJ1-5; D is ambiguous. Germline assignment: CDR1 LNHNV and CDR2 YYDKDF (reference sequence). Trimming left V 0 bases short and J 1 base short, with 4 bases between. This CDR3 region has 14 residues. The CDR3 here is CATSRDLSNQPQHF. DNA for the CDR3: TGTGCCACCAGCAGAGATCTGAGCAATCAGCCCCAGCATTTT.

The chain uses TRBV4-3 and TRBJ2-1, with D perhaps matching TRBD2 (6 bases). The CDR3 extends over 16 amino acids. From germline, CDR1 is LGHNA and CDR2 YSLEER. The V and J ends lost 3 bases and 7 bases respectively, with 19 bases between them. For the CDR3, the DNA is TGCGCCAGCAGCCACGAGGGGCAGACCGGGGGAAATGAGCAGTTCTTC. Translation gives CASSHEGQTGGNEQFF.

This clonotype has just a few counts. The chain is built from TRBV7-9 and TRBJ2-6; 7 bases align to TRBD1. Germline CDR1 is SEHNR and CDR2 is FQNEAQ (reference sequence). The CDR3 contains 16 residues. V lost 6 bases and J lost 4; bases outside the gene matches: 9. Here the CDR3 reads CASRQTGEGGANVLTF. In nucleotides, the CDR3 is TGTGCCAGCAGGCAAACAGGGGAAGGAGGGGCCAACGTCCTGACTTTC.

This clonotype was seen more than once but under ten times. The chain carries TRBV20-1 and TRBJ2-7; TRBD2 might be the D (5 bases). The CDR3 consists of 13 residues. V shed 5 bases and J shed 2 bases, with 13 bases lying between them. The germline V gene has CDR1 DFQATT and CDR2 SNEGSKA (reference sequence). CDR3 nucleotide sequence: TGCAGTGCTGCCAAAGGACTCACCTACGAGCAGTACTTC. This sequence encodes CSAAKGLTYEQYF.

This chain joins TRBV5-6 and TRBJ1-3; D remains unclear. The CDR3 loop spans 15 amino acids. CDR1 is SGHDT, CDR2 YYEEEE, per germline. Trimming removed 2 bases at V and 1 base at J, with 10 bases between. As DNA, the CDR3 is TGTGCCAGCAGCTTAGGGAGGCAATCTGGAAACACCATATATTTT. It translates to CASSLGRQSGNTIYF.

This clonotype was detected a few times. The chain recombines TRBV7-2 with TRBJ2-3, with unresolved D. V lost 0 bases and J 2 bases, leaving 18 bases between the germline ends. The germline V gene encodes CDR1 SGHTA and CDR2 FQGNSA. The CDR3 spans 18 residues. The CDR3 spells CASSLARSRRGTTDTQYF. DNA for the CDR3: TGTGCCAGCAGCTTAGCGCGTTCGCGGCGAGGAACCACAGATACGCAGTATTTT.

This clonotype occurred a few times. Here the CDR3 reads CSAIKTSAETQYF. The CDR3 bases are TGCAGTGCTATCAAGACTAGCGCGGAGACCCAGTACTTC. The chain has TRBV20-1 and TRBJ2-5; 8 nucleotides agree with TRBD2. The V segment lost 4 bases and the J segment 5 bases; nucleotides outside the gene matches: 6. Germline-derived CDR1 and CDR2 are DFQATT and SNEGSKA (reference sequence). The CDR3 sequence is 13 residues long.

The chain has TRBV7-3 and TRBJ2-2; possibly TRBD2 for D (7 bases). With 1 base removed from V and 7 bases from J, the gap between germline ends came to 10 bases. The CDR3 is 14 residues long. Germline assignment: CDR1 SGHTA and CDR2 FQGTGA. CDR3 residues: CASSLNGGHGELFF. The CDR3 DNA follows: TGTGCCAGCAGCTTAAACGGGGGGCACGGGGAGCTGTTTTTT.